The 28 T cell receptor beta chains below come from one sample, sequenced in a study of follicular helper T cells after annual influenza vaccination. This table comes from immunoSEQ multiplex PCR, and its TCRdb copy is limited to in-frame clones, with some not included. The sample has about 6,800 clones; roughly 84% are singletons. Time point in this sample: 2015-2016 season, 7 days after influenza vaccination. The sample here was CXCR5+ CD38- circulating T follicular helper cells from blood, taken 7 days after influenza vaccination. Subset described: circulating Tfh, non-naive CD4+CXCR5+PD-1+ (ICOS+CD38+ or ICOS-CD38-). The receptor set was obtained from an adult who received the influenza vaccine.

This chain joins TRBV4-2 and TRBJ1-1; unclear D gene. CDR1 and CDR2 (germline): LGHNA, YNFKEQ. This CDR3 spans 13 amino acids. With 3 bases removed from V and 3 bases from J, the gap between germline ends came to 8 bases. CDR3 nucleotide sequence: TGTGCCAGCAGCCAGACAAGGGACACTGAAGCTTTCTTT. Amino acids: CASSQTRDTEAFF.

The chain carries TRBV2 and TRBJ1-1; D may be TRBD1 (5 bases). V dropped 6 bases and J dropped 6 bases, with 14 bases sitting between them. Germline CDR1 reads SNHLY; CDR2 reads FYNNEI. This CDR3 is 13 amino acids long. The CDR3 reads CASRDGGLAEAFF. The DNA for the CDR3 is TGTGCCAGCAGGGATGGGGGATTAGCTGAAGCTTTCTTT.

The rearrangement links TRBV18 to TRBJ2-1; 8 bases line up with TRBD2. Germline CDR1 is KGHSH and CDR2 is LQKENI. This CDR3 is 13 amino acids long. V gave up 2 bases and J gave up 10 bases; unmatched junction bases: 4. In DNA form, the CDR3 reads TGTGCCAGCTCACCATTAATAGCGGGAGAGCAGTTCTTC. This translates into CASSPLIAGEQFF.

The chain uses TRBV29-1 and TRBJ2-1; 8 bases fit TRBD1. Germline assignment: CDR1 SQVTM and CDR2 ANQGSEA. V shed 4 bases and J 7 bases; nucleotides not matched to a gene: 6. CDR3 length: 13 amino acids. In DNA form, the CDR3 reads TGCAGCGTTGTTGGACAGGGTGGGAATGAGCAGTTCTTC. Amino acid sequence: CSVVGQGGNEQFF.

V and J are TRBV2 and TRBJ2-3; 7 bases agree with TRBD1. J gave up 4 bases and V 8 bases, and 12 bases lay outside the gene matches. There are 15 residues in the CDR3. Per the germline V gene, CDR1 is SNHLY and CDR2 is FYNNEI. CDR3 bases: TGTGCCAGCCAGAACAGGTACAGGGGTGCAGATACGCAGTATTTT. Amino acids: CASQNRYRGADTQYF.

The V and J genes are TRBV4-1 and TRBJ2-7; D gene unclear. The CDR3 consists of 17 residues. The ends were cut back, 1 base at V and 0 bases at J, with 16 bases in the middle. Germline V gene data show CDR1 as MGHRA and CDR2 as YSYEKL. The CDR3 is CASSQVEKTLTSYEQYF. CDR3 bases: TGCGCCAGCAGCCAAGTGGAAAAGACCCTAACCTCCTACGAGCAGTACTTC.

The chain recombines TRBV28 with TRBJ1-2; D is unresolved. The CDR3 is made up of 13 amino acids. Trimming took 6 bases from V and 8 from J, leaving 16 bases between them. CDR1 and CDR2 from the germline V gene are MDHEN and SYDVKM. CDR3 sequence: CASRAITSGGYTF. The CDR3 nucleotides read TGTGCCAGCAGGGCGATCACTTCCGGCGGCTACACCTTC.

This clone was counted between two and nine times. This sequence joins TRBV18 and TRBJ1-4; D remains unclear. CDR3 length: 14 residues. Trimming removed 6 bases from V and 8 bases from J, with 16 bases in between. CDR1 and CDR2 (germline): KGHSH, LQKENI. The CDR3 spells CASSPVIGGEKLFF. DNA for the CDR3: TGTGCCAGCTCCCCAGTGATAGGTGGCGAAAAACTGTTTTTT.

The rearrangement joins TRBV27 to TRBJ2-1, with D possibly matching TRBD1 (6 bases). CDR1 and CDR2 (germline): MNHEY, SMNVEV (reference sequence). This CDR3 spans 14 amino acids. Trimming took off 7 bases at V and 5 bases at J, with 15 bases between the two ends. CDR3 region: CASKDREGHNEQFF. The CDR3 DNA reads as TGTGCCAGCAAGGACAGAGAAGGCCACAATGAGCAGTTCTTC.

In this sample, this clone turned up once. The chain has TRBV19 and TRBJ2-1; TRBD2 aligns across 11 bases. Trimming took 6 bases from V and 4 from J; bases not matched to a gene: 8. Germline CDR1 is LNHDA and CDR2 is SQIVND (reference sequence). The CDR3 is 16 amino acids. Here the CDR3 DNA reads TGTGCCAGTAGCAAGTCCGGGACTAGCGGTTACAATGAGCAGTTCTTC. Protein sequence: CASSKSGTSGYNEQFF.

V usage is TRBV11-3 and J usage is TRBJ2-7; 8 nucleotides agree with TRBD1. Trimming removed 4 bases from V and 3 bases from J; junction bases left unmatched: 2. CDR1 is SGHNT, CDR2 YENEEA, per germline. The CDR3 is made up of 13 amino acids. The CDR3 region is CASSSGQGYEQYF. The CDR3 DNA reads as TGTGCCAGCAGCTCCGGACAGGGCTACGAGCAGTACTTC.

The chain combines TRBV19 with TRBJ1-3; D possibly corresponds to TRBD1 (6 bases). CDR1 and CDR2 (germline): LNHDA, SQIVND (reference sequence). The ends were cut back, 7 bases at V and 3 bases at J, with 19 bases in the middle. CDR3 length: 16 amino acids. CDR3 nucleotide sequence: TGTGCCAGTACCGCCCAGTGGGGGGCCGATGGAAACACCATATATTTT. Protein product: CASTAQWGADGNTIYF. Filled out from reference TRBV19 and TRBJ1-3, the complete variable domain reads DGGITQSPKYLFRKEGQNVTLSCEQNLNHDAMYWYRQDPGQGLRLIYYSQIVNDFQKGDIAEGYSVSREKKESFPLTVTSAQKNPTAFYLCASTAQWGADGNTIYFGEGSWLTVV.

The V and J genes are TRBV5-5 and TRBJ1-4; a possible D gene is TRBD1 (5 bases). V lost 2 bases, J lost 4 bases, and 15 bases lay in between. CDR1 SGHKS and CDR2 YYEKEE come from the germline V gene (reference sequence). The CDR3 length is 16 residues. The CDR3 spells CASSFAGQVFNEKLFF. The DNA of the CDR3 is TGTGCCAGCAGCTTTGCGGGGCAGGTGTTTAATGAAAAACTGTTTTTT.

This clone was observed a single time. This sequence joins TRBV7-2 and TRBJ1-4; a possible D gene is TRBD1 (6 bases). CDR3 length: 17 residues. V lost 5 bases to trimming and J lost 4 bases, with 20 bases between them. Germline lookup yields CDR1 SGHTA and CDR2 FQGNSA. The CDR3 nucleotides are TGTGCCAGCAGCCTCGGGGGCGCCACCATTTTTAATGAAAAACTGTTTTTT. This sequence encodes CASSLGGATIFNEKLFF.

The rearrangement uses TRBV30 and TRBJ1-5; tentative D call: TRBD1 (6 bases). Germline loops: CDR1 GTSNPN, CDR2 SVGIG (reference sequence). This CDR3 region has 14 residues. Trimming took 1 base from V and 3 from J, leaving 10 bases between them. The CDR3 loop is CAWSGGDTNQPQHF. The CDR3 DNA reads TGTGCCTGGAGTGGTGGGGACACCAATCAGCCCCAGCATTTT.

This sequence joins TRBV27 and TRBJ1-2; 8 nucleotides align to TRBD1. This CDR3 has 13 residues. After removal of 5 bases from V and 4 bases from J, the junction contained 3 bases not matched to a gene. CDR1 MNHEY and CDR2 SMNVEV come from the germline V gene (reference sequence). The CDR3, as DNA: TGTGCCAGCAGTGAACAGGGGGTCTATGGCTACACCTTC. The encoded protein is CASSEQGVYGYTF.

V usage is TRBV4-1 and J usage is TRBJ2-1, with 7 bases fitting TRBD2. CDR1 is MGHRA, CDR2 YSYEKL, per germline. CDR3 length: 16 amino acids. J was trimmed by 3 bases and V by 5 bases; bases with no gene match: 10. The CDR3: CASSAHLAAFYNEQFF. CDR3 coding DNA: TGCGCCAGCAGCGCCCATCTAGCGGCCTTCTACAATGAGCAGTTCTTC.

The chain uses TRBV7-3 and TRBJ2-2; possibly TRBD1 for D (6 bases). Deletions cut 5 bases from V and 6 bases from J, with 10 bases between. The CDR3 has 13 residues. Germline CDR1 is SGHTA and CDR2 is FQGTGA. CDR3 in DNA: TGTGCCAGCAGCACTACAGGGCCCGGGGAGCTGTTTTTT. Translating it yields CASSTTGPGELFF.

The J gene is TRBJ2-7, the V gene TRBV5-5; a possible D gene is TRBD1 (6 bases). V dropped 2 bases and J dropped 5 bases, with 14 bases sitting between them. Germline assignment: CDR1 SGHKS and CDR2 YYEKEE (reference sequence). The CDR3 covers 14 residues. The CDR3 region is CASSFRQEVNEQYF. The CDR3 DNA reads as TGTGCCAGCAGCTTCAGACAGGAGGTGAACGAGCAGTACTTC. The whole variable domain, remainder taken from reference TRBV5-5 and TRBJ2-7, is DAGVTQSPTHLIKTRGQQVTLRCSPISGHKSVSWYQQVLGQGPQFIFQYYEKEERGRGNFPDRFSARQFPNYSSELNVNALLLGDSALYLCASSFRQEVNEQYFGPGTRLTVT.

This chain uses TRBV5-1 with TRBJ1-1; D possibly corresponds to TRBD1 (6 bases). Trimming removed 4 bases at V and 5 bases at J, with 18 bases between. CDR3 length: 15 residues. Germline CDR1 reads SGHRS; CDR2 reads YFSETQ. CDR3 region: CASSLLSQGGTEAFF. As DNA, the CDR3 is TGCGCCAGCAGCCTCCTTTCACAGGGAGGGACTGAAGCTTTCTTT. The full variable domain, in which reference TRBV5-1 and TRBJ1-1 provide the parts outside the CDR3, is KAGVTQTPRYLIKTRGQQVTLSCSPISGHRSVSWYQQTPGQGLQFLFEYFSETQRNKGNFPGRFSGRQFSNSRSEMNVSTLELGDSALYLCASSLLSQGGTEAFFGQGTRLTVV.

This clone appeared a single time. The chain carries TRBV28 and TRBJ1-2, with D uncertain. Per the germline V gene, CDR1 is MDHEN and CDR2 is SYDVKM. V was cut by 3 bases and J by 8 bases, with 22 bases left in between. The CDR3 runs 16 residues. The CDR3 here is CASSFPRTVPSMGYTF. The CDR3 coding sequence is TGTGCCAGCAGTTTCCCTAGGACTGTCCCCTCTATGGGCTACACCTTC.

The chain is built from TRBV4-2 and TRBJ2-7, with 7 positions matching TRBD2. The CDR3 runs 15 residues. V lost 3 bases and J lost 2; bases outside the gene matches: 7. Germline loops: CDR1 LGHNA, CDR2 YNFKEQ. CDR3: CASSQDASGAYEQYF. In nucleotides, the CDR3 is TGTGCCAGCAGCCAGGATGCTAGCGGAGCCTACGAGCAGTACTTC.

The chain recombines TRBV2 with TRBJ1-3, with D hard to call. The CDR3 totals 16 residues. With 2 bases removed from V and 2 bases from J, the gap between germline ends came to 13 bases. Per the germline V gene, CDR1 is SNHLY and CDR2 is FYNNEI. The CDR3 DNA sequence: TGTGCCAGCAGTGAAAGGGCGGCAGTCCCTGGAAACACCATATATTTT. Translating gives CASSERAAVPGNTIYF.

The rearrangement uses TRBV28 and TRBJ2-7; no clear D gene. The CDR3 has 10 residues. Germline V gives CDR1 MDHEN, CDR2 SYDVKM. V shed 6 bases and J shed 5 bases, with 5 bases lying between them. The CDR3 protein is CASSLNEQYF. DNA of the CDR3: TGTGCCAGCAGCTTAAACGAGCAGTACTTC.

This chain joins TRBV19 and TRBJ1-3; D is unresolved. V dropped 5 bases and J dropped 6 bases, with 14 bases sitting between them. Germline-derived CDR1 and CDR2 are LNHDA and SQIVND (reference sequence). There are 14 residues in the CDR3. CDR3 residues: CASSARGFANTIYF. The CDR3 DNA sequence: TGTGCCAGTAGTGCCCGAGGTTTTGCAAACACCATATATTTT.

The chain couples TRBV5-6 to TRBJ2-7, with D perhaps matching TRBD2 (6 bases). The germline gives CDR1 SGHDT, CDR2 YYEEEE. The CDR3 extends over 15 amino acids. Between the trimmed V and J ends, which lost 2 bases and 2 bases, there was a span of 14 bases. The chain's CDR3 is CASSFTGEKTYEQYF. CDR3 nucleotide sequence: TGTGCCAGCAGCTTCACGGGGGAAAAGACCTACGAGCAGTACTTC.

This chain joins TRBV5-1 and TRBJ2-7, with D maybe TRBD1 (5 bases). This CDR3 comprises 15 residues. Germline CDR1 and CDR2: SGHRS and YFSETQ. The ends were cut back, 4 bases at V and 0 bases at J, with 14 bases in the middle. CDR3 nucleotides: TGCGCCAGCAGCCCGCAGGGTGCGAGCTCCTACGAGCAGTACGTC. Protein: CASSPQGASSYEQYV.

The gene calls are TRBV7-7 and TRBJ2-1, with 7 bases matching TRBD1. Trimming removed 0 bases from V and 0 bases from J; junction bases left unmatched: 8. Germline CDR1 and CDR2: SSHAT and FNYEAQ (reference sequence). The CDR3 is made up of 18 amino acids. The DNA of the CDR3 is TGTGCCAGCAGCTTAGCAGCGACAGGGCCTAGCTCCTACAATGAGCAGTTCTTC. Its protein product is CASSLAATGPSSYNEQFF.